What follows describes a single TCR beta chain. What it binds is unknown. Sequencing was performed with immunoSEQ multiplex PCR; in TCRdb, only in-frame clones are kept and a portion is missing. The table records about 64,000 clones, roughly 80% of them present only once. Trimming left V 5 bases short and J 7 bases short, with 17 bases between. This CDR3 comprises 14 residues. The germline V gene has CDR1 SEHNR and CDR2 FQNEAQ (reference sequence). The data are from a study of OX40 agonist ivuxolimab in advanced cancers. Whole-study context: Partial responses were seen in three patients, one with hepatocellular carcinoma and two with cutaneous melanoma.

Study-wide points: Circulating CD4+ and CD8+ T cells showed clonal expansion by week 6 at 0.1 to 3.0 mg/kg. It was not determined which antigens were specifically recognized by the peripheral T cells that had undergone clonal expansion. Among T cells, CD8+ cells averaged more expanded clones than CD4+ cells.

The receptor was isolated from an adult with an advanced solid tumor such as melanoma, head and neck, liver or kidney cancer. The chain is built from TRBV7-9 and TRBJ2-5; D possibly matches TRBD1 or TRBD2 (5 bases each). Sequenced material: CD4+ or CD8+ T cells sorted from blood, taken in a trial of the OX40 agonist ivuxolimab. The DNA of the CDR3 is TGTGCCAGCAGCCCGGGGACGTCAACGGGGACCCAGTACTTC. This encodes CASSPGTSTGTQYF.